This T cell receptor (beta chain) was captured in a study of blood T cell repertoires in COVID-19. Across the whole study: The United States, Italy and Spain were the sources of the acute and convalescent COVID-19 samples.

Authors' processing steps: Nucleated cell number was recorded as an estimate derived from reference gene primer amplification. Assay used: immunoSEQ multiplex PCR; TCRdb lists only in-frame clones, some missing. V and J calls and clone size are given by that table; D and trimming were obtained from the DNA. In the table there are roughly 110,000 clones, about 85% of which are singletons. Germline V gene lookup returns CDR1 MNHEY and CDR2 SVGEGT. The CDR3 is made up of 18 amino acids. V shed 2 bases and J shed 4 bases, with 18 bases lying between them. This receptor was identified in a human donor in a cohort sampled during active COVID-19. Material for sequencing was peripheral blood. The chain links TRBV6-2 or TRBV6-3 to TRBJ2-6, with a weak D call TRBD1 (6 bases). The CDR3 DNA reads TGTGCCAGCAGTTACCATACAGGGATTTCGGAAGGGGCCAACGTCCTGACTTTC. Translating it yields CASSYHTGISEGANVLTF.